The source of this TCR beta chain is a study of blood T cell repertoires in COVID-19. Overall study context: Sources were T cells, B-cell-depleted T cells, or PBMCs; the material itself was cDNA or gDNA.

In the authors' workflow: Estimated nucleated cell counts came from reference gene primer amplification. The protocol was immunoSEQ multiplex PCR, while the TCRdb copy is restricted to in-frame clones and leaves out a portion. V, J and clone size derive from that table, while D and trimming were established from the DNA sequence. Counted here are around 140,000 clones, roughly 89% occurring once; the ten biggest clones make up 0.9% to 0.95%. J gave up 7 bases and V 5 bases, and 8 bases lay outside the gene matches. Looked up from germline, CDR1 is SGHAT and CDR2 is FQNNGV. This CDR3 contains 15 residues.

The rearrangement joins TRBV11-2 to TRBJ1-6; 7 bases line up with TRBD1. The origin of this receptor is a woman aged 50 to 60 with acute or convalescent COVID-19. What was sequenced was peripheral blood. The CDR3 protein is CASSLFSGGNSPLHF. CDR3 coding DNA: TGTGCCAGCAGCCTATTCTCAGGGGGGAATTCACCCCTCCACTTT.